Below, 16 T cell receptor beta chains from the same sample are listed, as sequenced in a study of OX40 agonist ivuxolimab in advanced cancers. Sequencing used immunoSEQ multiplex PCR; TCRdb keeps in-frame clones, though not all of them. The sample carries tens of thousands of clones, 80% to 90% recorded once. This material consisted of CD4+ or CD8+ T cells sorted from blood, taken in a trial of the OX40 agonist ivuxolimab. Source of these receptors: an adult with an advanced solid tumor such as melanoma, head and neck, liver or kidney cancer.

The chain joins TRBV19 to TRBJ2-7, with 7 bases fitting TRBD1. Germline trimming cut 5 bases from V and 4 bases from J; bases unmatched to any gene: 5. CDR1 and CDR2 from the germline V gene are LNHDA and SQIVND (reference sequence). The CDR3 sequence is 13 residues long. The chain's CDR3 is CASSGQVEYEQYF. The CDR3 DNA reads as TGTGCCAGTAGTGGACAGGTTGAGTACGAGCAGTACTTC.

The chain carries TRBV5-4 and TRBJ1-1, with 7 bases fitting TRBD1. The V gene end was trimmed by 3 bases and the J gene end by 1 base; junction bases not matched to a gene: 3. CDR1 SGHNT and CDR2 YYREEE come from the germline V gene (reference sequence). The CDR3 contains 14 residues. CDR3 region: CASSYRGSNTEAFF. The CDR3 DNA sequence: TGTGCCAGCAGCTACAGGGGTTCGAACACTGAAGCTTTCTTT.

J is TRBJ2-1 and V is TRBV6-4; possible D gene TRBD1, 6 bases. Trimming left V 5 bases short and J 5 bases short, with 13 bases between. CDR3 size: 14 residues. Germline CDR1 reads MRHNA; CDR2 reads SNTAGT. The CDR3 nucleotides read TGTGCCAGCAGTTCCCTGACAGGTGACAATGAGCAGTTCTTC. Protein product: CASSSLTGDNEQFF.

The sample holds one count of this clone. This sequence joins TRBV21-1 and TRBJ1-1. TRBV21-1 is given as a pseudogene. The CDR3 sequence is 15 residues long. CDR3 loop: CASSKGGPRNTEAFF. For the CDR3, the DNA is TGTGCCAGCAGCAAAGGTGGACCGCGGAACACTGAAGCTTTCTTT.

The V and J genes are TRBV7-3 and TRBJ2-1; 7 bases line up with TRBD1. The CDR3 covers 12 residues. Per the germline V gene, CDR1 is SGHTA and CDR2 is FQGTGA. After removal of 1 base from V and 16 bases from J, the junction contained 7 bases not matched to a gene. The CDR3 nucleotides are TGTGCCAGCAGCTTAAACAGGGGAGTTATTTTCTTC. Encoded protein: CASSLNRGVIFF.

The chain couples TRBV18 to TRBJ2-2; 7 bases align to TRBD1. The CDR3 has 15 residues. Germline V CDR1 and CDR2: KGHSH, LQKENI. V shed 2 bases and J 4 bases; nucleotides not matched to a gene: 4. In DNA form, the CDR3 reads TGTGCCAGCTCACCAGGGGACAGCTTCACCGGGGAGCTGTTTTTT. It specifies CASSPGDSFTGELFF.

The chain links TRBV19 to TRBJ1-5, with D possibly matching TRBD1 (5 bases). The CDR3 runs 17 residues. The germline V gene has CDR1 LNHDA and CDR2 SQIVND (reference sequence). V was pared by 3 bases and J by 7 bases, with 22 bases between. The CDR3 loop reads CASSMPLGGASRQPQHF. The CDR3 nucleotides are TGTGCCAGTAGTATGCCCCTGGGAGGGGCATCGAGGCAGCCCCAGCATTTT.

V is TRBV18 and J is TRBJ2-6; 9 bases are a match to TRBD1. With 3 bases clipped from V and 4 bases from J, the junction kept 10 bases outside the gene matches. CDR1 and CDR2 (germline): KGHSH, LQKENI. This CDR3 contains 18 residues. As DNA, the CDR3 is TGTGCCAGCTCACCCCTACGAGGGACAGGGAGCGGGGCCAACGTCCTGACTTTC. Translating gives CASSPLRGTGSGANVLTF.

V is TRBV18 and J is TRBJ2-1, with 7 bases identical to TRBD1. The V and J ends lost 3 bases and 6 bases, in that order; junction bases with no gene match: 2. The CDR3 spans 13 residues. The germline V gene encodes CDR1 KGHSH and CDR2 LQKENI. The CDR3 here is CASSPGTVNEQFF. CDR3 nucleotide sequence: TGTGCCAGCTCACCTGGGACAGTCAATGAGCAGTTCTTC.

This chain uses TRBV18 with TRBJ2-7; 14 nucleotides align to TRBD2. V gave up 5 bases and J gave up 4 bases; unmatched junction bases: 10. The CDR3 is made up of 17 amino acids. Germline values: CDR1 KGHSH, CDR2 LQKENI. CDR3: CASSGLAGGRIKYEQYF. CDR3 bases: TGTGCCAGCTCAGGACTAGCGGGGGGCCGGATAAAGTACGAGCAGTACTTC.

The genes are TRBV28 and TRBJ1-2, with D possibly matching TRBD1 (6 bases). The CDR3 spans 15 residues. Germline V gene sequence: CDR1 MDHEN, CDR2 SYDVKM. Between the trimmed V and J ends, which lost 2 bases and 8 bases, there was a span of 18 bases. The CDR3 region is CASSLGFLGAFGYTF. The CDR3 DNA reads TGTGCCAGCAGTTTAGGCTTTTTGGGGGCGTTCGGCTACACCTTC.

The chain uses TRBV20-1 and TRBJ2-5; no definite D call. The length of the CDR3 is 11 residues. V gave up 6 bases and J gave up 1 base, with 6 bases separating them. Germline V lookup: CDR1 DFQATT, CDR2 SNEGSKA (reference sequence). DNA of the CDR3: TGCAGTGCGTTCTCCCAAGAGACCCAGTACTTC. Translation gives CSAFSQETQYF.

Concerning this clone itself: This sample also contains other DNA sequences that code for the same CDR3. The chain uses TRBV29-1 and TRBJ1-2; 11 bases align to TRBD1. The J segment lost 8 bases and the V segment lost 7 bases, leaving 12 bases of the junction unmatched. The CDR3 loop spans 14 amino acids. The germline V gene has CDR1 SQVTM and CDR2 ANQGSEA. Here the CDR3 reads CSAEKGQGVGGYTF. Written as DNA, the CDR3 is TGCAGCGCAGAAAAGGGACAGGGGGTGGGGGGCTACACCTTC.

J is TRBJ1-2 and V is TRBV6-5, with D possibly being TRBD1 (6 bases). The V and J ends lost 0 bases and 9 bases respectively, with 11 bases between them. This CDR3 is built from 13 residues. Per germline, CDR1 MNHEY and CDR2 SVGAGI. Here the CDR3 reads CASSYSNRASYTF. The CDR3 DNA reads as TGTGCCAGCAGTTACTCGAACAGGGCCAGCTACACCTTC.

The genes are TRBV7-9 and TRBJ2-3; 9 nucleotides match TRBD2. Germline V gene sequence: CDR1 SEHNR, CDR2 FQNEAQ (reference sequence). V lost 6 bases, J lost 5 bases, and 12 bases stayed unmatched. This CDR3 has 16 amino acids. CDR3 nucleotides: TGTGCCAGCAGGCTACTATTAGCGGGAGAAGGAGATACGCAGTATTTT. As protein: CASRLLLAGEGDTQYF.

The chain combines TRBV7-9 with TRBJ2-7; maybe TRBD1 (5 bases). Germline CDR1 reads SEHNR; CDR2 reads FQNEAQ (reference sequence). The V end was cut by 1 base, the J end by 4 bases, with 11 bases between. CDR3 length: 14 amino acids. The CDR3 DNA sequence: TGTGCCAGCAGCTTAGGGGGCATCGGGTACGAGCAGTACTTC. It encodes CASSLGGIGYEQYF.